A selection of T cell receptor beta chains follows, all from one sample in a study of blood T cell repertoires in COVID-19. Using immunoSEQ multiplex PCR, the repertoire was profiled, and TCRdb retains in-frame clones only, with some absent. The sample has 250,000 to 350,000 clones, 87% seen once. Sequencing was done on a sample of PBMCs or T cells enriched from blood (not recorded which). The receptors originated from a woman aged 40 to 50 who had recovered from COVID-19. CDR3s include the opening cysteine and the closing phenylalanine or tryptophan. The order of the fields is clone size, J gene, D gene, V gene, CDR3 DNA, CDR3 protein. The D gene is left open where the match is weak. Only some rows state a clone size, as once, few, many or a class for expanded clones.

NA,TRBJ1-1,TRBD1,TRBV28,TGTGCCAGCAGTACCCGACAGGGGCGAGCTTTCTTT,CASSTRQGRAFF
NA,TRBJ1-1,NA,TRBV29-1,TGCAGCGTTGACCCGACAGTTAACACTGAAGCTTTCTTT,CSVDPTVNTEAFF
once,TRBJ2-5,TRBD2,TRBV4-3,TGCGCCAGCAGCCACGAACTAGCGCCCCGGGAGACCCAGTACTTC,CASSHELAPRETQYF
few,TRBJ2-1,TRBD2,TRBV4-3,TGCGCCAGCAGCCAAGATGGTAGCGGGAGGGGTTTGAATGAGCAGTTCTTC,CASSQDGSGRGLNEQFF
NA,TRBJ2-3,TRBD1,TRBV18,TGTGCCAGCTCACCTCGGACAGGGATGGATACGCAGTATTTT,CASSPRTGMDTQYF
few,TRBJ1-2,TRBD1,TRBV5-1,TGCGCCAGCAGCAATGGACAGGTCCCAAGTAACACCTTC,CASSNGQVPSNTF
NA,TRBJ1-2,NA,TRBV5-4,TGTGCCAGCAGCTTGGGGGGAGCTAACTATGGCTACACCTTC,CASSLGGANYGYTF
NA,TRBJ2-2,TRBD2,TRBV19,TGTGCCAGTAGTATACTGAAGCGGGGGGACACCGGGGAGCTGTTTTTT,CASSILKRGDTGELFF
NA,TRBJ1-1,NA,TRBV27,TGTGCCAGCAGTCCCACGACAGCCCTTGAAGCTTTCTTT,CASSPTTALEAFF
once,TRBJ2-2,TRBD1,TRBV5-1,TGCGCCAGCAGCCCAGAGGGTGCGGGACAGGGGAACACCGGGGAGCTGTTTTTT,CASSPEGAGQGNTGELFF
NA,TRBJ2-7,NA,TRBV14,TGTGCCAGCAGCCAAGTTTTGGGCACAGGGATCCACTTC,CASSQVLGTGIHF
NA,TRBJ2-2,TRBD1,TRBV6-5,TGTGCCAGCAAAGGGACAGCGAACACCGGGGAGCTGTTTTTT,CASKGTANTGELFF
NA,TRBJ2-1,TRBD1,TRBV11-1,TGTGCCAGCAAAGCGGACAGGGGGAATGATGAGCAGTTCTTC,CASKADRGNDEQFF
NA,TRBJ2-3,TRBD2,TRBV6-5,TGTGCCAGCACCTCCGGGGGGGATACGCAGTATTTT,CASTSGGDTQYF
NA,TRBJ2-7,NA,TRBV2,TGTGCCAGCAGTGATCTAGCCGCCCACGAGCAGTACTTC,CASSDLAAHEQYF
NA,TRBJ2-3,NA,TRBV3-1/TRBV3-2,TGTGCCAGCAGCCAAGAGATATTAGCGGTAGATACGCAGTATTTT,CASSQEILAVDTQYF
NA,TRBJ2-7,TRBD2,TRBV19,TGTGCCAGTAGTATACGGGAGGGATACGAGCAGTACTTC,CASSIREGYEQYF
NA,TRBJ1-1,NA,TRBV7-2,TGTGCCAGCAGCCTCACCCGGGTTGTGGTTGATTCTGAAGCTTTCTTT,CASSLTRVVVDSEAFF
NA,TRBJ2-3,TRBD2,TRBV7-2,TGTGCCAGCAGCTTAGTAGCGGGTCTAAGCACAGATACGCAGTATTTT,CASSLVAGLSTDTQYF
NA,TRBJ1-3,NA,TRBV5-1,TGCGCCACCGCAACATACCCTGGAAACACCATATATTTT,CATATYPGNTIYF
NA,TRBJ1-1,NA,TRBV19,TGTGCCAGTAGCCCAAGACAGGAAGCTTTCTTT,CASSPRQEAFF
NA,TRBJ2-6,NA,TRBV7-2,TGTGCCAGCAGCCCCCTTGAGAGGGCCGGGGCCAACGTCCTGACTTTC,CASSPLERAGANVLTF
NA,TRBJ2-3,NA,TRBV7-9,TGTGCCAGCAGCTTGGGGGTCGGGAGTGGAGATACGCAGTATTTT,CASSLGVGSGDTQYF
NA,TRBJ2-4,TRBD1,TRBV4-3,TGCGCCAGCAGTCTATCGTCCAGGGGACAGGGCTTGAACATTCAGTACTTC,CASSLSSRGQGLNIQYF
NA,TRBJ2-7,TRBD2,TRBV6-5,TGTGGGGTTGGGAGGGCCTCGTACGAGCAGTACTTC,CGVGRASYEQYF
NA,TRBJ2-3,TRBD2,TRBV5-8,TGTGCCAGCAGCTTGGAGGCCATAGCGGGTAGCACAGATACGCAGTATTTT,CASSLEAIAGSTDTQYF
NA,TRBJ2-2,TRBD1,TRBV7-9,TGTGCCAGCAGCTTACGACAGGGGCGCGCCGGGGAGCTGTTTTTT,CASSLRQGRAGELFF
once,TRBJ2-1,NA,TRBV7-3,TGTGCCAGCAGCTTAAATTTGCGGGGTAGTGAGCAGTTCTTC,CASSLNLRGSEQFF
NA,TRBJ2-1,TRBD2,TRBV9,TGTGCCAGCAGCCGCGCGGGAGTAGAGAATGAGCAGTTCTTC,CASSRAGVENEQFF
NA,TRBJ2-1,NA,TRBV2,TGTGCCAGCAGTGACCCCAGCGAGTCGCGGTACAGGGCTAGCTCCTACAATGAGCAGTTCTTC,CASSDPSESRYRASSYNEQFF
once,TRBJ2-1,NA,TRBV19,TGTGCCAGTAGGGTCGACAGGAGCTCCTACAATGAGCAGTTCTTC,CASRVDRSSYNEQFF
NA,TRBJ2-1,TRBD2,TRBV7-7,TGTGCTAGCAGCTTAGCGGGAGGCCCCTACAATGAGCAGTTCTTC,CASSLAGGPYNEQFF
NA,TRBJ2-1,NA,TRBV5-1,TGCGCCAGCAGCGAAACCTCCGGGAGCCACAATGAGCAGTTCTTC,CASSETSGSHNEQFF
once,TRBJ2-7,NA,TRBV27,TGTGCCAGCAGTTTCAAGAGCTCCTACGAGCAGTACTTC,CASSFKSSYEQYF
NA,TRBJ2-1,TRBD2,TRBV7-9,TGTGCCAGCAGCACCCTCGGGGGACTAGCGAATGAGCAGTTCTTC,CASSTLGGLANEQFF
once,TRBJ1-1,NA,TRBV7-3,TGTGCCAGCAGCTTAGATCCGGGTCCTTACACTGAAGCTTTCTTT,CASSLDPGPYTEAFF
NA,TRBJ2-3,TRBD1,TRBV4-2,TGTGCCAGCAGCCCCCTTGGACAGGCGGACCGCACAGATACGCAGTATTTT,CASSPLGQADRTDTQYF
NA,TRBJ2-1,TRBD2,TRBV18,TGTGCCAGCTCACCACCGGGACTAGCGGGGGGTTACAATGAGCAGTTCTTC,CASSPPGLAGGYNEQFF
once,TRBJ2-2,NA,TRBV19,TGTGCCAGTAGTATCGGGCGGGGTTACACCGGGGAGCTGTTTTTT,CASSIGRGYTGELFF
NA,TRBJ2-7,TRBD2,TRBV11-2,TGTGCCAGCAGCAAAGACTCCCGGGGACTACCTTTAGTGCAGTACTTC,CASSKDSRGLPLVQYF
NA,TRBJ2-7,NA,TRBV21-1,TGTGCCAGCAGCATGAGGGCAGGGGTTAGGTTCGTGGACGAGCAGTACTTC,CASSMRAGVRFVDEQYF
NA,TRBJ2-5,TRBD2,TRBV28,TGTGCCAGCAGTTTAGGGGGTTCGGGGCGGCGGGGGAGGCAAGAGACCCAGTACTTC,CASSLGGSGRRGRQETQYF
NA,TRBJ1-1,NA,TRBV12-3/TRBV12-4,TGTGCCAGCACCATGACAGCCAACACTGAAGCTTTCTTT,CASTMTANTEAFF
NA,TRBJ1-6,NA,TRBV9,TGTGCCAGCAGCGTATGGAGCTCCTATAATTCACCCCTCCACTTT,CASSVWSSYNSPLHF
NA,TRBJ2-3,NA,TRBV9,TGTGCCAGCAGCTCCGAGGGTGCTGCGGGAACCACAGATACGCAGTATTTT,CASSSEGAAGTTDTQYF
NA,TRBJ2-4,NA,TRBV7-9,TGTGCCAGCACCAACCCGGAGGGGGGGGGAATCGGCATTCAGTACTTC,CASTNPEGGGIGIQYF
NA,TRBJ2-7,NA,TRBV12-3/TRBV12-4,TGTGCCAGCCTGGGAGTAGGTGAGCAGTACTTC,CASLGVGEQYF
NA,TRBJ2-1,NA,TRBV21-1,TGTGCCAGCAGCAAAGGGAGGCAGGAGGGCGCTCGGGCTTACAATGAGCAGTTCTTC,CASSKGRQEGARAYNEQFF
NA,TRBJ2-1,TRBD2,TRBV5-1,TGCGCCAGCAGCTTCACTAGCGGGAGCTACCGCGGGAGGGCCCTCAATGAGCAGTTCTTC,CASSFTSGSYRGRALNEQFF
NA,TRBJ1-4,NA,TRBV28,TGTGCCAGCAGTCTAGATCCAACTAATGAAAAACTGTTTTTT,CASSLDPTNEKLFF
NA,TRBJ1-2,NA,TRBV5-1,TGCGCCAGCAGCTTGAACAGCTATGGCTACACCTTC,CASSLNSYGYTF
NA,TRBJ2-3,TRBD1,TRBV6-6,TGTGCCAGCAGTTCCGACAGGGGCGCTGGGACAGATACGCAGTATTTT,CASSSDRGAGTDTQYF
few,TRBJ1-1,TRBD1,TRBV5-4,TGTGCCAGCAGCCCTACAGGGGGCGCGGGTGAAGCTTTCTTT,CASSPTGGAGEAFF
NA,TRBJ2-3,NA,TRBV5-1,TGCGCCAGCAGCCGCCTAGGGGGAGATACGCAGTATTTT,CASSRLGGDTQYF
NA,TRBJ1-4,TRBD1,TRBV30,TGTGCCTGGAGCGGGACAGCGACTAATGAAAAACTGTTTTTT,CAWSGTATNEKLFF